This TCR beta chain was sequenced in a study of T cell responses to AZD1222 COVID-19 vaccine. This clone has just one count. As yet, its antigen is unknown. Trimming removed 5 bases at V and 1 base at J, with 17 bases between. The CDR3 is 16 amino acids. Germline values: CDR1 MNHEY, CDR2 SMNVEV (reference sequence). Overall study findings and caveats: Within unmutated variant regions lay the reported targets of nearly half of spike-specific TCRs.

Repertoires were generated with immunoSEQ multiplex PCR, while TCRdb's copy carries only in-frame clones and drops some. The sample shows some 180,000 clones, over 90% of them seen only once. The TCR was taken from an adult who received the AZD1222 COVID-19 vaccine. This sequence joins TRBV27 and TRBJ1-1; D may be TRBD1 (5 bases). Source: peripheral blood, taken 28 days after the second AZD1222 dose. The CDR3 loop is CASSPSGRQGNTEAFF. The CDR3 DNA follows: TGTGCCAGCAGTCCCTCGGGAAGGCAGGGGAACACTGAAGCTTTCTTT.